The 27 T cell receptor beta chains below come from one sample, sequenced in a study of T cell responses to AZD1222 COVID-19 vaccine. TCRdb's table, derived via immunoSEQ multiplex PCR, lists solely in-frame clones and lacks some. The sample has over 150,000 clones, over 75% seen once. The input for sequencing was peripheral blood, taken on day 0 of AZD1222 vaccination. These receptors were taken from an adult in good health.

V usage is TRBV6-5 and J usage is TRBJ1-2, with a tentative D call TRBD1 (5 bases). CDR3 length equals 15 residues. Trimming removed 0 bases at V and 4 bases at J, with 12 bases between. Germline V gives CDR1 MNHEY, CDR2 SVGAGI. The DNA of the CDR3 is TGTGCCAGCAGTTACTCGTCTGGGGGGTCCTATGGCTACACCTTC. Protein product: CASSYSSGGSYGYTF.

This rearrangement joins TRBV5-4 to TRBJ2-2, with D maybe TRBD2 (6 bases). There are 15 residues in the CDR3. Looked up from germline, CDR1 is SGHNT and CDR2 is YYREEE (reference sequence). Trimming took off 4 bases at V and 1 base at J, with 11 bases between the two ends. The CDR3 DNA reads TGTGCCAGCAGCCCCGGGACTGAGAACACCGGGGAGCTGTTTTTT. Its translation is CASSPGTENTGELFF. Variable domain in full (rest from reference TRBV5-4 and TRBJ2-2): ETGVTQSPTHLIKTRGQQVTLRCSSQSGHNTVSWYQQALGQGPQFIFQYYREEENGRGNFPPRFSGLQFPNYSSELNVNALELDDSALYLCASSPGTENTGELFFGEGSRLTVL.

The chain has TRBV3-1 (or the pseudogene TRBV3-2) and TRBJ2-3; D gene uncertain. The V end was cut by 0 bases, the J end by 5 bases, with 18 bases between. Per the germline V gene, CDR1 is LGHDT and CDR2 is YNNKEL (reference sequence). The CDR3 extends over 17 amino acids. The DNA for the CDR3 is TGTGCCAGCAGCCAAGAGTTCTCCACCCGTCGGGTAGATACGCAGTATTTT. Translating gives CASSQEFSTRRVDTQYF.

The chain links TRBV6-5 to TRBJ2-3; TRBD2 aligns across 8 bases. V gave up 0 bases and J gave up 4 bases; unmatched junction bases: 6. This CDR3 is 16 amino acids long. Looked up from germline, CDR1 is MNHEY and CDR2 is SVGAGI. CDR3 sequence (DNA): TGTGCCAGCAGTTACTCACCCGGGACTAGGGCAGATACGCAGTATTTT. Encoded protein: CASSYSPGTRADTQYF.

The chain joins TRBV19 to TRBJ1-2; 9 positions agree with TRBD1. CDR1 is LNHDA, CDR2 SQIVND, per germline (reference sequence). The CDR3 is 14 amino acids. The trim removed 3 bases at V and 4 bases at J, leaving 3 bases unmatched. The CDR3 bases are TGTGCCAGTAGTATGCGGGACAGGGCCTATGGCTACACCTTC. This codes for CASSMRDRAYGYTF.

J is TRBJ1-6 and V is TRBV9; D not resolved. This CDR3 has 14 amino acids. Germline values: CDR1 SGDLS, CDR2 YYNGEE. V lost 2 bases and J lost 2, with 5 bases in between. CDR3 coding DNA: TGTGCCAGCAGCGTTGAGACCTATAATTCACCCCTCCACTTT. Its translation is CASSVETYNSPLHF.

V usage is TRBV5-1 and J usage is TRBJ2-7; D tentatively reads TRBD1 or TRBD2 (5 bases each). Per the germline V gene, CDR1 is SGHRS and CDR2 is YFSETQ. The CDR3 contains 14 residues. Deletions cut 0 bases from V and 3 bases from J, with 10 bases between. The CDR3 bases are TGCGCCAGCAGCTTGGTCGGGGCCGACTACGAGCAGTACTTC. Translated: CASSLVGADYEQYF.

J is TRBJ1-5 and V is TRBV4-3; D not resolved. Germline V gene sequence: CDR1 LGHNA, CDR2 YSLEER. The CDR3 totals 13 residues. V gave up 2 bases and J gave up 4 bases, with 6 bases separating them. The CDR3 reads CASSQSLNQPQHF. CDR3 nucleotides: TGCGCCAGCAGCCAATCCCTAAATCAGCCCCAGCATTTT.

The J gene is TRBJ1-5, the V gene TRBV6-5; D ambiguous. V was pared by 6 bases and J by 7 bases, with 13 bases between. The CDR3 consists of 13 residues. Germline lookup yields CDR1 MNHEY and CDR2 SVGAGI. CDR3 amino acids: CASRGQANQPQHF. CDR3 bases: TGTGCCAGCAGAGGCCAGGCCAACCAGCCCCAGCATTTT.

The chain is built from TRBV7-2 and TRBJ2-5, with D hard to call. In germline, CDR1 is SGHTA, CDR2 FQGNSA. Trimming removed 4 bases from V and 0 bases from J, with 15 bases in between. This CDR3 region has 16 residues. The CDR3 protein is CASSYYFLGHQETQYF. CDR3 in DNA: TGTGCCAGCAGCTACTACTTCTTGGGCCACCAAGAGACCCAGTACTTC.

The chain carries TRBV11-1 and TRBJ2-3; maybe TRBD1 (5 bases). Looked up from germline, CDR1 is SGHAT and CDR2 is FQDESV (reference sequence). CDR3 length equals 15 residues. V shed 1 base and J shed 2 bases, with 10 bases lying between them. Here the CDR3 DNA reads TGTGCCAGCAGCTTAGATGGACAAAACACAGATACGCAGTATTTT. Translation gives CASSLDGQNTDTQYF.

This chain uses TRBV28 with TRBJ1-5, with 11 bases lining up with TRBD1. The CDR3 extends over 19 amino acids. The V gene's germline CDR1 is MDHEN and CDR2 SYDVKM. The trim removed 6 bases at V and 7 bases at J, leaving 20 bases unmatched. CDR3 nucleotide sequence: TGTGCCAGCAGCCCCCGGACAGGGGGCGCTTCCCCTTTCCAACAGCCCCAGCATTTT. Protein product: CASSPRTGGASPFQQPQHF.

This clone was found a few times. The chain links TRBV20-1 to TRBJ1-6; D not resolved. The ends were cut back, 3 bases at V and 0 bases at J, with 15 bases in the middle. The CDR3 spans 17 residues. CDR1 is DFQATT and CDR2 is SNEGSKA in the germline V gene (reference sequence). CDR3 sequence: CSASRSGLSSYNSPLHF. The DNA for the CDR3 is TGCAGTGCTAGTCGATCCGGGTTGAGCTCCTATAATTCACCCCTCCACTTT.

This clone was seen at least ten times. The chain uses TRBV4-2 and TRBJ2-3, with TRBD2 as a possible D gene (6 bases). Germline V gene sequence: CDR1 LGHNA, CDR2 YNFKEQ. This CDR3 contains 16 residues. Trimming pared 0 bases from V and 1 base from J, leaving 11 bases between. The CDR3 coding sequence is TGTGCCAGCAGCCAAGAGCTGGGGGAGGGCACAGATACGCAGTATTTT. It specifies CASSQELGEGTDTQYF.

The chain carries TRBV5-1 and TRBJ1-2; D is unclear. The CDR3 covers 13 residues. Trimming shortened V by 4 bases and J by 4 bases, and 11 bases separated the two germline ends. Per the germline V gene, CDR1 is SGHRS and CDR2 is YFSETQ. CDR3: CASSNYEGYGYTF. The CDR3 DNA reads TGCGCCAGCAGCAACTATGAAGGCTATGGCTACACCTTC.

The rearrangement uses TRBV6-5 and TRBJ2-2; no reliable D call. Germline V gene data show CDR1 as MNHEY and CDR2 as SVGAGI. CDR3 length equals 13 residues. Trimming took off 2 bases at V and 3 bases at J, with 4 bases between the two ends. CDR3 nucleotides: TGTGCCAGCAGTTACCGGGACACCGGGGAGCTGTTTTTT. Encoded protein: CASSYRDTGELFF.

The sample holds one count of this clone. The V call is TRBV7-8, the J call TRBJ1-2; a possible D gene is TRBD1 (5 bases). This CDR3 comprises 12 residues. The V gene's germline CDR1 is SGHVS and CDR2 FQNEAQ. CDR3 in DNA: TGTGCGTCGGGGGACGCTAACTATGGCTACACCTTC. Its translation: CASGDANYGYTF.

The CDR3 is CASSKALGLLYEQYV. CDR3 in DNA: TGTGCCAGCAGCAAAGCGCTGGGACTGTTGTACGAGCAGTACGTC. The rearrangement uses TRBV21-1 and TRBJ2-7; the table's D gene call, TRBD2, was not cross checked with the DNA. TRBV21-1 is tagged as a pseudogene. The CDR3 spans 15 residues.

The chain combines TRBV3-1 (or the pseudogene TRBV3-2) with TRBJ1-6, with unresolved D. Germline V gene sequence: CDR1 LGHDT, CDR2 YNNKEL (reference sequence). Trimming removed 2 bases at V and 5 bases at J, with 16 bases between. The CDR3 totals 17 residues. CDR3 coding DNA: TGTGCCAGCAGCCAAATTCTCTTGGGGTCCCATAATTCACCCCTCCACTTT. Its translation: CASSQILLGSHNSPLHF.

The rearrangement links TRBV25-1 to TRBJ1-2; 7 bases align to TRBD1. V was pared by 4 bases and J by 3 bases, with 2 bases of the junction left unmatched. This CDR3 spans 13 amino acids. Germline V CDR1 and CDR2: MGHDK, SYGVNS. This CDR3 reads CASSGGQHYGYTF. DNA of the CDR3: TGTGCCAGCAGTGGGGGACAGCACTATGGCTACACCTTC.

This clone was observed once. V and J are TRBV9 and TRBJ2-7, with a possible D match to TRBD2 (6 bases). With 0 bases removed from V and 3 bases from J, the gap between germline ends came to 10 bases. From germline, CDR1 is SGDLS and CDR2 YYNGEE. This CDR3 has 14 residues. As DNA, the CDR3 is TGTGCCAGCAGCGTAGCCGGGGGTAACTACGAGCAGTACTTC. Translating gives CASSVAGGNYEQYF. The full variable domain, rest sourced from reference TRBV9 and TRBJ2-7, is DSGVTQTPKHLITATGQRVTLRCSPRSGDLSVYWYQQSLDQGLQFLIQYYNGEERAKGNILERFSAQQFPDLHSELNLSSLELGDSALYFCASSVAGGNYEQYFGPGTRLTVT.

CDR3 region: CASSGDRPEAFF. CDR3 DNA: TGTGCCAGCAGCGGGGACAGGCCTGAAGCTTTCTTT. The rearrangement uses TRBV5-8 and TRBJ1-1; 8 bases match TRBD1. The CDR3 sequence is 12 residues long. Trimming removed 4 bases from V and 6 bases from J; junction bases left unmatched: 2. The V gene's germline CDR1 is SGHTS and CDR2 YDEGEE.

J is TRBJ2-1 and V is TRBV7-9; TRBD2 aligns across 9 bases. The CDR3 runs to 12 residues. Germline-derived CDR1 and CDR2 are SEHNR and FQNEAQ (reference sequence). V lost 3 bases, J lost 14 bases, and 5 bases stayed unmatched. The CDR3 nucleotides are TGTGCCAGCAGCTTCGGCGGGGGGGAGGAGTTCTTC. It codes for CASSFGGGEEFF.

The V and J genes are TRBV30 and TRBJ1-5, with D possibly matching TRBD1 (6 bases). V lost 5 bases and J 2 bases, leaving 13 bases between the germline ends. Germline assignment: CDR1 GTSNPN and CDR2 SVGIG (reference sequence). The CDR3 length is 14 residues. CDR3 sequence: CAWGRTAGNQPQHF. DNA of the CDR3: TGTGCCTGGGGAAGGACAGCAGGCAATCAGCCCCAGCATTTT.

The chain joins TRBV4-2 to TRBJ1-1; D is perhaps TRBD1 (5 bases). The V and J ends lost 0 bases and 6 bases respectively, with 8 bases between them. Germline V CDR1 and CDR2: LGHNA, YNFKEQ. The CDR3 runs to 13 residues. The DNA of the CDR3 is TGTGCCAGCAGCCAAGATCGAGGGGCTGAAGCTTTCTTT. It is translated as CASSQDRGAEAFF.

J is TRBJ2-2 and V is TRBV5-6; TRBD1 matches 12 bases. This CDR3 comprises 16 residues. Germline CDR1 is SGHDT and CDR2 is YYEEEE. V dropped 1 base and J dropped 6; count of bases not matched to a gene: 4. The CDR3 DNA is TGTGCCAGCAGCTTGACCGGGACAGGGGGCGCCGGGGAGCTGTTTTTT. This gives the protein CASSLTGTGGAGELFF. The full variable domain, in which reference TRBV5-6 and TRBJ2-2 provide the parts outside the CDR3, is DAGVTQSPTHLIKTRGQQVTLRCSPKSGHDTVSWYQQALGQGPQFIFQYYEEEERQRGNFPDRFSGHQFPNYSSELNVNALLLGDSALYLCASSLTGTGGAGELFFGEGSRLTVL.

The gene calls are TRBV18 and TRBJ2-2; D gene unclear. Germline CDR1 reads KGHSH; CDR2 reads LQKENI. Trimming took off 3 bases at V and 0 bases at J, with 8 bases between the two ends. This CDR3 region has 15 residues. CDR3 nucleotides: TGTGCCAGCTCACCTTCCAGAGCGAACACCGGGGAGCTGTTTTTT. This codes for CASSPSRANTGELFF.